This T cell receptor (beta chain) came from a study of CD8 T cells in ankylosing spondylitis. Study-level points and caveats: Seven to nine highly homologous variants formed a TCR beta motif that appeared characteristic of ankylosing spondylitis blood.

TCRdb fed the 5' RACE reads into MiXCR, producing one record per CDR3 protein. The data show approximately 200,000 distinct CDR3 sequences, 10% to 15% seen once. This clonotype has a count of ten or more. Its antigen is as yet unknown. Sequenced input: blood, either unsorted or a sorted T cell fraction (not recorded which). The TCR was taken from a female donor with ankylosing spondylitis or in good health (not recorded which).

The CDR3 DNA reads TGTGCCAGCAGCTCTACCAGACTCCGCACAGATACGCAGTATTTT. As protein: CASSSTRLRTDTQYF. The rearrangement links TRBV7-2 to TRBJ2-3; the D is unclear. This CDR3 region has 15 residues. CDR1 SGHTA and CDR2 FQGNSA come from the germline V gene. V was clipped by 4 bases and J by 1 base, with 12 bases between them.